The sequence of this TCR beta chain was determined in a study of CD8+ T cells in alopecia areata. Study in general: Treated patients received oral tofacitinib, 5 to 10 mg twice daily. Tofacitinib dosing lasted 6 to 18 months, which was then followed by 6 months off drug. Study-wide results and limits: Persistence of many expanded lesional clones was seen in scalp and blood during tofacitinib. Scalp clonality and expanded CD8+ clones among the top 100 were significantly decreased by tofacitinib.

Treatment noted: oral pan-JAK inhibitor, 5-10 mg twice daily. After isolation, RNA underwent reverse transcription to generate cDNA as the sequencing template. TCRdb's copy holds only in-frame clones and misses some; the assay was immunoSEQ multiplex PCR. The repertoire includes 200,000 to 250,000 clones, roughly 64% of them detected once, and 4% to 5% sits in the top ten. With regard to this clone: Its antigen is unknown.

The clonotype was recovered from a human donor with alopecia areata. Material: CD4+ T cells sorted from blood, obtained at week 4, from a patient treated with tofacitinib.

The CDR3 sequence: CASLQGPTNEKLFF. As DNA, the CDR3 is TGTGCCTCACTACAGGGGCCAACTAATGAAAAACTGTTTTTT. The rearrangement uses TRBV30 and TRBJ1-4, with 7 positions matching TRBD1. The CDR3 covers 14 residues. V gave up 7 bases and J gave up 0 bases; unmatched junction bases: 5. Germline lookup yields CDR1 GTSNPN and CDR2 SVGIG (reference sequence).